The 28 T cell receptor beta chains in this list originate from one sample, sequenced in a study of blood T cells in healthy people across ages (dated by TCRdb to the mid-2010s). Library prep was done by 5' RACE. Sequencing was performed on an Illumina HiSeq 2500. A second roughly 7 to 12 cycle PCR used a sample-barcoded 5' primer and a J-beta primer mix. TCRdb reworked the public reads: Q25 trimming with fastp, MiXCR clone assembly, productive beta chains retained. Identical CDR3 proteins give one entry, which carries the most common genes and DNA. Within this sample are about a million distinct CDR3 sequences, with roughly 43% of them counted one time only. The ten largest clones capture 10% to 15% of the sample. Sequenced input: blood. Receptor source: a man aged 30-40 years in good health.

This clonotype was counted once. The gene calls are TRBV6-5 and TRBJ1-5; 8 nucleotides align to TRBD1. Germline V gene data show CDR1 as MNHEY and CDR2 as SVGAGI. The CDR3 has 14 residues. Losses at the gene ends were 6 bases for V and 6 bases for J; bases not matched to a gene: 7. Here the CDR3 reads CASRRSGGFQPQHF. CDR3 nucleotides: TGTGCCAGCAGACGATCAGGGGGCTTTCAGCCCCAGCATTTT.

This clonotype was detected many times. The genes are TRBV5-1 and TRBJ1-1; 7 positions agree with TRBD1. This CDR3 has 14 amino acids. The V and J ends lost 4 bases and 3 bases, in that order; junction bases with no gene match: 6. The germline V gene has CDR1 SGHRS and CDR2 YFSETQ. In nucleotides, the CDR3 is TGCGCCAGCAGCGCGGGACAGTTGGACACTGAAGCTTTCTTT. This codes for CASSAGQLDTEAFF. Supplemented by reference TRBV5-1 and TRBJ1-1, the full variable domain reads KAGVTQTPRYLIKTRGQQVTLSCSPISGHRSVSWYQQTPGQGLQFLFEYFSETQRNKGNFPGRFSGRQFSNSRSEMNVSTLELGDSALYLCASSAGQLDTEAFFGQGTRLTVV.

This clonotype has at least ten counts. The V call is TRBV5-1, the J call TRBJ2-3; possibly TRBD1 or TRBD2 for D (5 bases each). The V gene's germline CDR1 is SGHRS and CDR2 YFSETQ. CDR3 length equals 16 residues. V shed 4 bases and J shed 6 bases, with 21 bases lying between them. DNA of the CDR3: TGCGCCAGCAGCCCGAGGGACCGGTCTTTATTTGATACGCAGTATTTT. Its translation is CASSPRDRSLFDTQYF. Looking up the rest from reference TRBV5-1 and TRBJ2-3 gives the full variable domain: KAGVTQTPRYLIKTRGQQVTLSCSPISGHRSVSWYQQTPGQGLQFLFEYFSETQRNKGNFPGRFSGRQFSNSRSEMNVSTLELGDSALYLCASSPRDRSLFDTQYFGPGTRLTVL.

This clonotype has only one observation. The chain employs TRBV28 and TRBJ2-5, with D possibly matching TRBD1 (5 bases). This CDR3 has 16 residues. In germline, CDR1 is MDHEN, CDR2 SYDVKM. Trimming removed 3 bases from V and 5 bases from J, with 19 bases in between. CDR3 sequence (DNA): TGTGCCAGCAGTTTGGGAAGTGGCCAGGGCGAGGAGACCCAGTACTTC. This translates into CASSLGSGQGEETQYF.

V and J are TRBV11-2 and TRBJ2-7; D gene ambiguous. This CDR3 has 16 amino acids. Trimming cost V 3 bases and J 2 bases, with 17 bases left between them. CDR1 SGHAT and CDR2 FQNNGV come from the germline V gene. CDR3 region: CASSLMRTAAAYEQYF. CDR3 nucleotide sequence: TGTGCCAGCAGCTTGATGAGGACGGCGGCAGCCTACGAGCAGTACTTC.

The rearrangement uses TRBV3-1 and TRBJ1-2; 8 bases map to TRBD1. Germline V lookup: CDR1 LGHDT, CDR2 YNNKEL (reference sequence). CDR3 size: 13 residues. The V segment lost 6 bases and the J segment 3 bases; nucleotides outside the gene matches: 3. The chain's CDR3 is CASRRGQDYGYTF. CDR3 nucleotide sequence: TGTGCCAGCAGGAGGGGACAGGACTATGGCTACACCTTC.

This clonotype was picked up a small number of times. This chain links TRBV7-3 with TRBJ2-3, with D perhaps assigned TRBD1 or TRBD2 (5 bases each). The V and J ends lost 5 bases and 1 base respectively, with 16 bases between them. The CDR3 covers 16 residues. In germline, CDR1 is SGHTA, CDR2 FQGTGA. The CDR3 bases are TGTGCCAGCAGCCTAATGCCGGGGCGACGCACAGATACGCAGTATTTT. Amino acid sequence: CASSLMPGRRTDTQYF.

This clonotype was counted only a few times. The CDR3 nucleotides read TGCAGTGCTAGGGGATTGGTCCTAGGGGAGACCCAGTACTTC. This gives the protein CSARGLVLGETQYF. This chain links TRBV20-1 with TRBJ2-5; D gene unclear. V was pared by 3 bases and J by 5 bases, with 16 bases between. The CDR3 contains 14 residues. Looked up from germline, CDR1 is DFQATT and CDR2 is SNEGSKA (reference sequence).

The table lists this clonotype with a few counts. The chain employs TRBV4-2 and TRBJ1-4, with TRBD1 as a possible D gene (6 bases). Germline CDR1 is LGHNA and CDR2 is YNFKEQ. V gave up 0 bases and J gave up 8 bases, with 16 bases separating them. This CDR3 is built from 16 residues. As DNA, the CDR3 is TGTGCCAGCAGCCAAGATACGGCAGGGGAATCGGAAAAACTGTTTTTT. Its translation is CASSQDTAGESEKLFF.

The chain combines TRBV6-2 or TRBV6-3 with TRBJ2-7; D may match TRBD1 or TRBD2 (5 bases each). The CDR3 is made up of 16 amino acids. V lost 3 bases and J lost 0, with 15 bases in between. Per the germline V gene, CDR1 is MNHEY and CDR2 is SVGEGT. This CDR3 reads CASSYEVGASSYEQYF. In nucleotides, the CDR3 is TGTGCCAGCAGTTATGAAGTCGGGGCGAGCTCCTACGAGCAGTACTTC.

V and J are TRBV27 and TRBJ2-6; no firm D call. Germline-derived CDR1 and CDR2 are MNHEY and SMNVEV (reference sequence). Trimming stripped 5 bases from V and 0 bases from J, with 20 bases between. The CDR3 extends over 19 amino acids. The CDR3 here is CASSLKALPPRSGANVLTF. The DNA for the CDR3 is TGTGCCAGCAGTCTCAAGGCCCTTCCACCCCGCTCTGGGGCCAACGTCCTGACTTTC.

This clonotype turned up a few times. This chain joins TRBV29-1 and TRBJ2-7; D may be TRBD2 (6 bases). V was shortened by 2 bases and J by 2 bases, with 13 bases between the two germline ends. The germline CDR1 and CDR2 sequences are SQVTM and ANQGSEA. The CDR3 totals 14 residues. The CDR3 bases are TGCAGCGTTGAAAATCATCGGGGGACCTACGAGCAGTACTTC. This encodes CSVENHRGTYEQYF.

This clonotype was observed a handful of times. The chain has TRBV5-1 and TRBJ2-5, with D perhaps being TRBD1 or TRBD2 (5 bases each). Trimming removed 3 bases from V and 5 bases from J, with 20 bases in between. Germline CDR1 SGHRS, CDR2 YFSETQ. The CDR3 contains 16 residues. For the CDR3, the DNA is TGCGCCAGCAGCTGGGGCCTGTCTCGGGGTGACGAGACCCAGTACTTC. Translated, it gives CASSWGLSRGDETQYF.

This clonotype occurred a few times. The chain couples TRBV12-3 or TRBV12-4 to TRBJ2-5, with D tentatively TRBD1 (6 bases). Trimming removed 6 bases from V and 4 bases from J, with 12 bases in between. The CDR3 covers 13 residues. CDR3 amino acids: CASSRQGLETQYF. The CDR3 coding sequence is TGTGCCAGCAGCCGCCAGGGGTTAGAGACCCAGTACTTC.

CDR3 nucleotide sequence: TGTGCCAGTACTCCCGGGACAGGGACCGGGGAGCTGTTTTTT. Its protein product is CASTPGTGTGELFF. This chain joins TRBV9 and TRBJ2-2; 9 nucleotides line up with TRBD1. Germline CDR1 reads SGDLS; CDR2 reads YYNGEE. The CDR3 contains 14 residues. V shed 8 bases and J 5 bases; nucleotides not matched to a gene: 7.

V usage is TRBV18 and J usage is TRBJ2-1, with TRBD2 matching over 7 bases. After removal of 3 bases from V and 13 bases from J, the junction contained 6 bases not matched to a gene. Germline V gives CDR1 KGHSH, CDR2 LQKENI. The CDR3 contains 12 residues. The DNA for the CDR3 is TGTGCCAGCTCACCTTATGGCGGGGGTCAGTTCTTC. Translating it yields CASSPYGGGQFF.

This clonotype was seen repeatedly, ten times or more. This CDR3 is CASSQLDYEQYF. The CDR3 DNA sequence: TGTGCCAGCAGCCAACTTGACTACGAGCAGTACTTC. The chain is built from TRBV3-2 and TRBJ2-7. TRBV3-2 has pseudogene status. CDR3 length: 12 amino acids.

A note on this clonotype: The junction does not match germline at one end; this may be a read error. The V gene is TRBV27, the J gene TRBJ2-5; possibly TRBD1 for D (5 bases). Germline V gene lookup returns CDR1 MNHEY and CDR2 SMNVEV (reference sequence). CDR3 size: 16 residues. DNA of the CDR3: TGTGCCAGCGGTTTATCGTCAGGGATAGGGCAAGAGACCCAGTACTTC. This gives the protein CASGLSSGIGQETQYF.

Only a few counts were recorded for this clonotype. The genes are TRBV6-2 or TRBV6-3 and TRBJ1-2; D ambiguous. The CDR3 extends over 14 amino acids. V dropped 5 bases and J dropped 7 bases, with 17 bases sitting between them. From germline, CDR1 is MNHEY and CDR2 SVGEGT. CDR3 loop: CASSLRTGVAGYTF. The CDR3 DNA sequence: TGTGCCAGCAGTCTGAGGACGGGAGTGGCTGGCTACACCTTC.

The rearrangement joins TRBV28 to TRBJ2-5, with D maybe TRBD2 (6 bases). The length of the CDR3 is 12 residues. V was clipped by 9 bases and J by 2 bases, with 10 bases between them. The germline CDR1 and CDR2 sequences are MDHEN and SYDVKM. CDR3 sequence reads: CASGLLQETQYF. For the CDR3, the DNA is TGTGCCAGTGGACTACTTCAAGAGACCCAGTACTTC.

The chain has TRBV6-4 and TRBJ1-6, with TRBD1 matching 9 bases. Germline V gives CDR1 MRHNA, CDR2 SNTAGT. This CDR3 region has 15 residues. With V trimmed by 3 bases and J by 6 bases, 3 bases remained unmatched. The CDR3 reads CASSETGGRNSPLHF. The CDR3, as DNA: TGTGCCAGCAGTGAAACAGGGGGCCGTAATTCACCCCTCCACTTT.

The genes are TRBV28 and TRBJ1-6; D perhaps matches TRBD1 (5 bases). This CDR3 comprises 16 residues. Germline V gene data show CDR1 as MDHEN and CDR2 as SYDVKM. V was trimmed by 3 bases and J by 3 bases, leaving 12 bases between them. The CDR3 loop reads CASSFRTGVYNSPLHF. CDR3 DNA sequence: TGTGCCAGCAGTTTCCGCACAGGCGTCTATAATTCACCCCTCCACTTT.

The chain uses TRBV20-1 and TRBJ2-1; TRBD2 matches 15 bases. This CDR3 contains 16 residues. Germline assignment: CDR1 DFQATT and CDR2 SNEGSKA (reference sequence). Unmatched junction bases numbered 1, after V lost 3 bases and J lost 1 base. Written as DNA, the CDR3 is TGCAGTGCTAGGGGACTAGCGGGGGGATCCTACAATGAGCAGTTCTTC. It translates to CSARGLAGGSYNEQFF.

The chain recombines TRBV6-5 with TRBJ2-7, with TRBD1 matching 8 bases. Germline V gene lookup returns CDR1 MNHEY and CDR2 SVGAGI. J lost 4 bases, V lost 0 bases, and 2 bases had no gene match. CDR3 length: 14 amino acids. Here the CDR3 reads CASSYSGDRYEQYF. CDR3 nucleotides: TGTGCCAGCAGTTACTCGGGGGACAGGTACGAGCAGTACTTC.

DNA for the CDR3: TGCGCCAGCAGCCAAGACAGGTTTGGGTACGAGCAGTACTTC. Its translation: CASSQDRFGYEQYF. The chain combines TRBV4-1 with TRBJ2-7; D unclear. V was clipped by 0 bases and J by 4 bases, with 10 bases between them. Per germline, CDR1 MGHRA and CDR2 YSYEKL. CDR3 length equals 14 residues.

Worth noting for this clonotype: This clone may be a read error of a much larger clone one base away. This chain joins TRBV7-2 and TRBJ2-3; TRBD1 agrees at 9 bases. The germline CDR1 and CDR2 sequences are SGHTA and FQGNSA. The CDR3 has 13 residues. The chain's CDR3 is CASSRDRVDTKYF. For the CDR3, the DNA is TGTGCCAGCAGCCGGGACAGGGTAGATACGAAGTATTTT. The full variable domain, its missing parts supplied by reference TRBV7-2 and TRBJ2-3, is GAGVSQSPSNKVTEKGKDVELRCDPISGHTALYWYRQSLGQGLEFLIYFQGNSAPDKSGLPSDRFSAERTGGSVSTLTIQRTQQEDSAVYLCASSRDRVDTKYFGPGTRLTVL.

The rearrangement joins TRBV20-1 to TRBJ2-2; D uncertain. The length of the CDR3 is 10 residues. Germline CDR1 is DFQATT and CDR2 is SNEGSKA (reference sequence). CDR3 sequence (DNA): TGCAGCGCTCTACGGGGGGAGCTGTTTTTT. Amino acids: CSALRGELFF.

CDR3 nucleotide sequence: TGCGCCAGCGGACTATCAGACAGGGCTGAAGCTTTCTTT. Its translation: CASGLSDRAEAFF. This chain joins TRBV5-1 and TRBJ1-1, with 7 bases identical to TRBD1. The V gene end was trimmed by 7 bases and the J gene end by 6 bases; junction bases not matched to a gene: 9. CDR1 and CDR2 (germline): SGHRS, YFSETQ. The CDR3 spans 13 residues.